The T cell receptor beta chain under discussion was sequenced for a study of blood T cell repertoires in COVID-19. Study-level information: From the United States, Italy and Spain came samples of acute and convalescent COVID-19. Nucleic acid was either cDNA or gDNA, and it came from T cells, B-cell-depleted T cells, or PBMCs.

Original analysis: For nucleated cells, counts were estimated from reference gene primer amplification. TCRdb keeps only in-frame clones here, not all; method: immunoSEQ multiplex PCR. V and J calls and clone size follow that table, whereas D and trimming were derived from the DNA. The sample records some 190,000 clones, about four fifths being singletons. The junction had 6 bases not matched to a gene; V was cut back by 4 bases and J by 0 bases. CDR1 and CDR2 (germline): SGHRS, YFSETQ. The CDR3 has 15 residues. The receptor comes from a woman aged 65 to 85 with active or convalescent COVID-19. The chain has TRBV5-1 and TRBJ1-2; 7 nucleotides agree with TRBD1. Sequences were obtained from peripheral blood. CDR3 bases: TGCGCCAGCAGCGGAAACAGGGGCCCTAACTATGGCTACACCTTC. Translating gives CASSGNRGPNYGYTF.